This T cell receptor beta chain was retrieved from a study of T-cell memory formation after mild COVID-19. Study findings and constraints: The pre-infection memory compartment contained some responding clones, suggesting cross-reactive memory joined.

With 3 bases removed from V and 7 bases from J, the gap between germline ends came to 12 bases. Germline V gene sequence: CDR1 LGHDT, CDR2 YNNKEL (reference sequence). The CDR3 runs to 13 residues. With constant-segment primers, 5'RACE yielded cDNA libraries of TCR alpha and TCR beta that carried sample barcodes and UMIs. A single record per CDR3 protein comes from TCRdb applying MiXCR to the 5' RACE reads. The sample includes over 120,000 distinct CDR3 sequences, 6% to 7% seen only once; the top ten take roughly 2.1%. A few counts support this clonotype. Its specificity is unknown. This sequence joins TRBV3-1 and TRBJ1-2; tentative D call: TRBD1 (6 bases). Sample: PBMCs or a T cell subset sorted from them (not recorded which). This sequence originates from an adult woman who had mild COVID-19 (a few samples of this study predate the infection). Cell type and time point are not known. The CDR3 loop reads CASSHPVGGGYTF. In DNA, the CDR3 is TGTGCCAGCAGCCACCCCGTAGGGGGTGGCTACACCTTC.